The rows below give T cell receptor beta chains drawn from one sample of a study of Graves' ophthalmopathy and Graves' hyperthyroidism. Via MiXCR, TCRdb re-called the multiplex PCR reads, giving one row per CDR3 protein. This sample has hundreds of thousands of distinct CDR3 sequences, with about two fifths found just once. The specimen sequenced was peripheral blood. These receptors originate from an adult man with Graves' ophthalmopathy. The CDR3 runs from the conserved cysteine through the conserved F or W. The order of the fields is clone size, J gene, V gene, D gene, CDR3 protein, CDR3 DNA. A D gene is named only where the DNA matches it firmly. Part of the rows lack a size; the others show once, few, many or a class for expanded clones.

>many|TRBJ2-2|TRBV7-6|-
CASSLVAGNTGELFF
TGTGCCAGCAGCTTAGTGGCGGGTAACACCGGGGAGCTGTTTTTT
>many|TRBJ2-5|TRBV5-1|-
CASSLDRPSQETQYF
TGCGCCAGCAGCTTGGACAGACCATCCCAAGAGACCCAGTACTTC
>few|TRBJ1-2|TRBV19|-
CASSRPGAGSLYGYTF
TGTGCCAGTAGTAGACCGGGGGCAGGGTCGCTTTATGGCTACACCTTC
>-|TRBJ1-5|TRBV7-9|-
CASSGQGPQHF
TGTGCCAGCAGCGGGCAGGGGCCCCAGCATTTT
>-|TRBJ2-7|TRBV7-2|TRBD1
CASSPTTGSSYEQYF
TGTGCCAGCTCACCAACGACAGGGAGCTCCTACGAGCAGTACTTC
>many|TRBJ2-7|TRBV19|-
CASSPTRRGEQYF
TGTGCCAGTAGTCCGACAAGACGGGGCGAGCAGTACTTC
>-|TRBJ2-5|TRBV14|TRBD2
CASSQDLTSGAQETQYF
TGTGCCAGCAGCCAAGATCTGACTAGCGGAGCTCAAGAGACCCAGTACTTC
>many|TRBJ2-7|TRBV7-9|-
CATSPYEQYF
TGTGCCACCTCACCCTACGAGCAGTACTTC
>many|TRBJ1-2|TRBV20-1|TRBD1
CSARDRAGYGYTF
TGCAGTGCCCGGGACAGGGCGGGCTATGGCTACACCTTC
>many|TRBJ1-3|TRBV7-6|-
CASSPPAGQPGGNTIYF
TGTGCCAGCAGCCCGCCGGCCGGACAGCCGGGGGGAAACACCATATATTTT